These T cell receptor beta chains were read from a single sample in a study of T-cell reconstitution after alpha-beta-depleted transplantation in children. TCRdb re-analysed the PCR reads in MiXCR, keeping a single row per CDR3 protein. The sample has fewer than 350,000 distinct CDR3 sequences, almost 8% seen once. The specimen comprised peripheral blood, sampled 360 days after TCRalphabeta/CD19-depleted stem cell transplant. The receptors shown here come from a female patient aged 2-9 years who had a stem cell transplant for Fanconi anemia, so the T cells may come from the graft donor. Both conserved end residues are part of each CDR3. D genes are given only for firm matches. Clone size is stated in some rows and not others, as once, few, many or a class when expanded.

v_call	d_call	j_call	cdr3_length	clone_size	cdr3_aa	cdr3_nt
TRBV12-3/TRBV12-4	-	TRBJ2-3	16	many	CASSFWAAPSTDTQYF	TGTGCCAGCAGTTTTTGGGCAGCCCCTTCCACAGATACGCAGTATTTT
TRBV6-5	-	TRBJ2-2	15	-	CASSYGAGNTGELFF	TGTGCCAGCAGTTACGGGGCAGGGAACACCGGGGAGCTGTTTTTT
TRBV12-3/TRBV12-4	TRBD1	TRBJ1-4	14	few	CASSRQGLPAGLFF	TGTGCCAGCAGTCGACAGGGCCTCCCTGCGGGACTGTTTTTT
TRBV29-1	TRBD2	TRBJ2-7	16	many	CSARLAGERDGYEQYF	TGCAGCGCTAGACTAGCGGGAGAACGCGATGGGTACGAGCAGTACTTC
TRBV27	TRBD2	TRBJ2-7	18	-	CASSRGLAGWDGSYEQYF	TGTGCCAGCAGCCGGGGACTAGCGGGATGGGATGGGTCCTACGAGCAGTACTTC
TRBV6-5	TRBD1	TRBJ2-5	15	-	CASSYAWDREETQYF	TGTGCCAGCAGTTACGCGTGGGACAGGGAAGAGACCCAGTACTTC
TRBV5-1	TRBD1	TRBJ1-2	13	many	CASSPRDRAGYTF	TGCGCCAGCAGCCCAAGGGACAGGGCCGGCTACACCTTC
TRBV7-3	TRBD2	TRBJ2-1	15	few	CASSPLAGGVNEQFF	TGTGCCAGCAGCCCACTAGCGGGGGGGGTTAATGAGCAGTTCTTC
TRBV20-1	-	TRBJ2-1	11	many	CSARDPDPRFF	TGCAGTGCTAGAGATCCGGACCCAAGGTTCTTC
TRBV27	-	TRBJ2-2	13	many	CASSWLAPGELFF	TGTGCCAGCAGTTGGTTAGCCCCCGGGGAGCTGTTTTTT
TRBV27	TRBD2	TRBJ2-7	22	few	CASSSRGLPKERGGGQTYEQYF	TGTGCCAGCAGTTCACGCGGCCTCCCCAAGGAGCGGGGGGGCGGGCAAACCTACGAGCAGTACTTC
TRBV5-6	-	TRBJ2-2	18	few	CASSPGRGWGISTGELFF	TGTGCCAGTAGCCCGGGACGGGGTTGGGGGATTAGCACCGGGGAGCTGTTTTTT
TRBV2	TRBD2	TRBJ2-3	12	many	CASSRERGTQYF	TGTGCCAGCAGTCGTGAGCGGGGTACGCAGTATTTT
TRBV4-2	TRBD1	TRBJ1-2	16	many	CASSQGLTGGNYGYTF	TGTGCCAGCAGCCAAGGACTGACAGGGGGGAACTATGGCTACACCTTC
TRBV2	-	TRBJ2-7	13	many	CASASLVFGEQYF	TGTGCCAGCGCAAGTCTAGTCTTCGGCGAGCAGTACTTC
TRBV15	TRBD2	TRBJ2-1	19	many	CATSRDWVTASGGYNEQFF	TGTGCCACCAGCAGAGATTGGGTAACAGCTAGCGGGGGGTACAATGAGCAGTTCTTC
TRBV10-3	TRBD1	TRBJ2-3	13	many	CAITGGWTDTQYF	TGTGCCATCACAGGGGGCTGGACAGATACGCAGTATTTT
TRBV9	TRBD1	TRBJ1-1	14	-	CASSVRGHDTEAFF	TGTGCCAGCAGCGTCAGGGGGCATGACACTGAAGCTTTCTTT
TRBV7-2	-	TRBJ2-7	14	-	CASSLGLTQYEQYF	TGTGCCAGCAGCTTAGGACTAACCCAATACGAGCAGTACTTC
TRBV5-1	TRBD2	TRBJ2-3	19	many	CASSLGTSGSLTSTDTQYF	TGCGCCAGCAGCTTGGGGACTAGCGGAAGTCTTACTAGCACAGATACGCAGTATTTT
TRBV6-2/TRBV6-3	-	TRBJ1-5	15	few	CASSSPSATNQPQHF	TGTGCCAGCAGTTCTCCGTCAGCGACCAATCAGCCCCAGCATTTT
TRBV21-1	-	TRBJ2-7	17	few	CASSIRDREGGSYEQYF	TGTGCCAGCAGTATCCGGGACAGGGAAGGGGGCTCCTACGAGCAGTACTTC
TRBV9	-	TRBJ2-7	15	-	CASSVYGTGLNELYF	TGTGCCAGCAGCGTATACGGAACAGGGTTAAACGAGCTGTACTTC
TRBV5-1	-	TRBJ2-2	16	many	CASSLDGTPPSGELFF	TGCGCCAGCAGCTTGGACGGGACTCCACCGTCCGGGGAGCTGTTTTTT
TRBV20-1	TRBD2	TRBJ2-3	15	many	CSAQLAGGDRDTQYF	TGCAGTGCTCAGCTAGCGGGGGGAGATCGGGATACGCAGTATTTT
TRBV5-1	-	TRBJ2-4	18	many	CASSFEDGRILAKNIQYF	TGCGCCAGCAGCTTTGAGGACGGCAGGATCCTAGCCAAAAACATTCAGTACTTC
TRBV5-6	-	TRBJ2-7	17	few	CASSLHQIWDPSYEQYF	TGTGCCAGCAGCTTGCACCAGATTTGGGACCCCTCCTACGAGCAGTACTTC
TRBV5-1	-	TRBJ2-3	14	many	CATRLTGGSDTQYF	TGCGCCACCCGCTTGACAGGCGGGTCAGATACGCAGTATTTT
TRBV19	-	TRBJ2-7	15	few	CASSPANTGSYEQYF	TGTGCCAGTAGTCCAGCAAACACAGGTTCCTACGAGCAGTACTTC
TRBV5-8	-	TRBJ2-7	15	few	CASSLAPPWGYEQYF	TGTGCCAGCAGCTTGGCGCCCCCTTGGGGCTACGAGCAGTACTTC
TRBV28	TRBD1	TRBJ1-5	15	-	CASGVSGQTNQPQHF	TGTGCCAGCGGGGTGTCGGGACAGACTAATCAGCCCCAGCATTTT
TRBV20-1	-	TRBJ2-5	12	many	CSATRTAGTQYF	TGCAGTGCTACCCGGACAGCTGGAACCCAGTACTTC
TRBV9	-	TRBJ1-2	14	many	CASSVSHNNYGYTF	TGTGCCAGCAGCGTAAGCCACAATAACTATGGCTACACCTTC
TRBV27	-	TRBJ2-6	16	few	CASSPDLTSGANVLTF	TGTGCCAGCAGTCCGGACCTGACCTCTGGGGCCAACGTCCTGACTTTC
TRBV29-1	-	TRBJ2-1	13	many	CSVAPQSYNEQFF	TGCAGCGTTGCCCCACAGTCCTACAATGAGCAGTTCTTC
TRBV27	TRBD2	TRBJ2-7	14	few	CASSSASGNYEQYF	TGTGCCAGCAGCTCCGCTAGCGGTAACTACGAGCAGTACTTC
TRBV5-4	TRBD1	TRBJ1-1	13	few	CASTRDRGDRAFF	TGTGCCAGCACCAGGGACAGGGGGGATCGGGCTTTCTTT
TRBV12-3/TRBV12-4	-	TRBJ1-5	15	-	CASSPHTKGDQPQHF	TGTGCCAGCAGTCCGCATACCAAGGGGGATCAGCCCCAGCATTTT
TRBV6-2/TRBV6-3	TRBD1	TRBJ1-5	16	-	CASSYPRDRVSQPQHF	TGTGCCAGCAGTTACCCCCGGGACAGGGTCAGTCAGCCCCAGCATTTT
TRBV7-3	-	TRBJ2-6	16	few	CASSVDSGAGANVLTF	TGTGCCAGCAGCGTCGACAGTGGCGCTGGGGCCAACGTCCTGACTTTC
TRBV14	-	TRBJ2-7	15	-	CASSQDWGRGYEQYF	TGTGCCAGCAGCCAAGATTGGGGCAGGGGCTACGAGCAGTACTTC
TRBV7-7	-	TRBJ2-5	15	few	CASSSSLAGQETQYF	TGTGCTAGCAGCTCCTCCCTGGCGGGCCAAGAGACCCAGTACTTC
TRBV28	-	TRBJ2-4	12	many	CASSSVGGKQYF	TGTGCCAGCAGTTCTGTGGGCGGGAAACAGTACTTC
TRBV7-9	-	TRBJ2-3	14	-	CASSLFLATDTQYF	TGTGCCAGCAGCTTATTCCTAGCAACAGATACGCAGTATTTT
TRBV12-3/TRBV12-4	-	TRBJ1-2	15	many	CASSLAAEGTSGYTF	TGTGCCAGCAGTTTAGCCGCAGAGGGGACGTCTGGCTACACCTTC
TRBV28	-	TRBJ2-3	17	many	CASSFGLGGQNTDTQYF	TGTGCCAGCAGTTTTGGGCTCGGCGGACAGAACACAGATACGCAGTATTTT
TRBV3-1	-	TRBJ1-2	16	-	CASSQGSIDRFYGYTF	TGTGCCAGCAGCCAAGGCAGTATCGACAGATTCTATGGCTACACCTTC
TRBV29-1	-	TRBJ1-2	12	many	CSVARKDYGYTF	TGCAGCGTTGCTAGGAAGGACTATGGCTACACCTTC
TRBV29-1	-	TRBJ1-3	14	many	CSVEAQNTGNTIYF	TGCAGCGTTGAAGCGCAGAATACTGGAAACACCATATATTTT
TRBV5-1	-	TRBJ1-1	15	-	CASSLEGLRNTEAFF	TGCGCCAGCAGCTTGGAAGGCCTAAGGAACACTGAAGCTTTCTTT